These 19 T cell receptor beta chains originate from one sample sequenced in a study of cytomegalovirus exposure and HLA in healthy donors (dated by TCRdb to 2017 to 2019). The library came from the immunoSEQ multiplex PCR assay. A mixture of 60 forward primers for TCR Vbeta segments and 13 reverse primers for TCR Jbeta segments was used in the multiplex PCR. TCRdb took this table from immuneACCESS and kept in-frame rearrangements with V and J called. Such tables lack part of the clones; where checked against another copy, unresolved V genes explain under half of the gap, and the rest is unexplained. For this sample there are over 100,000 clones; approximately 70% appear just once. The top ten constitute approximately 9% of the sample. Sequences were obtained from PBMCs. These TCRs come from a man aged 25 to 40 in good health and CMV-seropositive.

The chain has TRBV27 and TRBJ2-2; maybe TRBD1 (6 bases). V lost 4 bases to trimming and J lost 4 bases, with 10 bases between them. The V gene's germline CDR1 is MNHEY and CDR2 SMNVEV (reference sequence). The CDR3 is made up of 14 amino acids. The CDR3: CASSSQGRTGELFF. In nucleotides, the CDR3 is TGTGCCAGCAGTTCACAGGGACGCACCGGGGAGCTGTTTTTT.

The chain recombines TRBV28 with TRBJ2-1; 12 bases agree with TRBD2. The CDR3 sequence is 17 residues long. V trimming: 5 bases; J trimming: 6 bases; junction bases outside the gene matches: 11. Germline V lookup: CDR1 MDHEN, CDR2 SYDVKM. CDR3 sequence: CASSSASSGRGGNEQFF. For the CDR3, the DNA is TGTGCCAGCAGTAGCGCCTCTAGCGGGAGGGGGGGCAATGAGCAGTTCTTC.

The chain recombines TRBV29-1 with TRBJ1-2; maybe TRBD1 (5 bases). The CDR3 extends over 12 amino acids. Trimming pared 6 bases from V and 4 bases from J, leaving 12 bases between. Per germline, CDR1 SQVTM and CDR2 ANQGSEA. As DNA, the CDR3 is TGCAGCGTGCCGGGGGGACCCTATGGCTACACCTTC. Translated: CSVPGGPYGYTF.

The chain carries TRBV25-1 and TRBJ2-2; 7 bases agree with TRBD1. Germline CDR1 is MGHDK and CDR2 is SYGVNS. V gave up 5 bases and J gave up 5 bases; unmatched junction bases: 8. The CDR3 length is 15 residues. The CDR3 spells CASSSRQGVTGELFF. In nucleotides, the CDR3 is TGTGCCAGCAGTTCAAGACAGGGAGTAACCGGGGAGCTGTTTTTT.

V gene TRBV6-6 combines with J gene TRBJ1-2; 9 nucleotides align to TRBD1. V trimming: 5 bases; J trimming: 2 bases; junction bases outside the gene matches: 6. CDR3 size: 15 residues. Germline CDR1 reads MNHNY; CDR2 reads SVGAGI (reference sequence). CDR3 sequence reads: CASSAWDRVNYGYTF. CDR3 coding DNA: TGTGCCAGCAGTGCGTGGGACAGGGTAAACTATGGCTACACCTTC.

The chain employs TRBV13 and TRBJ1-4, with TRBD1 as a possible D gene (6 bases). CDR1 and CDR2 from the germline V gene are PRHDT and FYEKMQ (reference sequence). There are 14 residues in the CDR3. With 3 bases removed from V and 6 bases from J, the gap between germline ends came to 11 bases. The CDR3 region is CASSFRGGDEKLFF. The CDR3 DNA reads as TGTGCCAGCAGCTTTCGAGGGGGGGATGAAAAACTGTTTTTT.

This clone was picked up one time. The CDR3 DNA is TGTGCCAGCAGGGGGCTTGCCCCACGAAGTGGCCAGTACTTC. Its protein product is CASRGLAPRSGQYF. The chain links TRBV25-1 to TRBJ2-5; D may be TRBD1 (5 bases). This CDR3 is 14 amino acids long. The germline V gene has CDR1 MGHDK and CDR2 SYGVNS. V was clipped by 6 bases and J by 10 bases, with 21 bases between them. The full variable domain, completed using reference TRBV25-1 and TRBJ2-5, is EADIYQTPRYLVIGTGKKITLECSQTMGHDKMYWYQQDPGMELHLIHYSYGVNSTEKGDLSSESTVSRIRTEHFPLTLESARPSHTSQYLCASRGLAPRSGQYFGPGTRLLVL.

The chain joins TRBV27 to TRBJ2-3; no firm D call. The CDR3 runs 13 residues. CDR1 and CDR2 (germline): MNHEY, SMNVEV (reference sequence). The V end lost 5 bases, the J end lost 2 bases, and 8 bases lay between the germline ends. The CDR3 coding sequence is TGTGCCAGCAGTCTACTAACCACAGATACGCAGTATTTT. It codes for CASSLLTTDTQYF.

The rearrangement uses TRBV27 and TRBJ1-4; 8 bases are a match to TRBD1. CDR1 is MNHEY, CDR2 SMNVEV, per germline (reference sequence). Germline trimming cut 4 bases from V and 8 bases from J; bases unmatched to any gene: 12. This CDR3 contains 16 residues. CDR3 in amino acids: CASSYRRTGYGEKLFF. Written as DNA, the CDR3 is TGTGCCAGCAGTTACCGCCGGACAGGGTACGGCGAAAAACTGTTTTTT. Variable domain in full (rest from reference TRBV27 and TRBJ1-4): EAQVTQNPRYLITVTGKKLTVTCSQNMNHEYMSWYRQDPGLGLRQIYYSMNVEVTDKGDVPEGYKVSRKEKRNFPLILESPSPNQTSLYFCASSYRRTGYGEKLFFGSGTQLSVL.

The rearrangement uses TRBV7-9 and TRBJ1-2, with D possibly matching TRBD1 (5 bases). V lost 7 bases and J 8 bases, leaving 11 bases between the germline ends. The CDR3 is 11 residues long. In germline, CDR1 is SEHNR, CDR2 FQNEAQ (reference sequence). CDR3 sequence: CASTPGSGYTF. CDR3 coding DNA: TGTGCCAGCACCCCAGGGTCAGGCTACACCTTC. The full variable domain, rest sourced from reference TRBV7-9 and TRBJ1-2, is DTGVSQNPRHKITKRGQNVTFRCDPISEHNRLYWYRQTLGQGPEFLTYFQNEAQLEKSRLLSDRFSAERPKGSFSTLEIQRTEQGDSAMYLCASTPGSGYTFGSGTRLTVV.

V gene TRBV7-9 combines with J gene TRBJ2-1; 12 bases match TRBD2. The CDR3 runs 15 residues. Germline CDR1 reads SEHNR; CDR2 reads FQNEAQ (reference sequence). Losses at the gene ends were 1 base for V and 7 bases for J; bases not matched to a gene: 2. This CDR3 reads CASSLGLAGGNEQFF. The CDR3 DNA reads TGTGCCAGCAGCTTAGGGCTAGCGGGGGGGAATGAGCAGTTCTTC.

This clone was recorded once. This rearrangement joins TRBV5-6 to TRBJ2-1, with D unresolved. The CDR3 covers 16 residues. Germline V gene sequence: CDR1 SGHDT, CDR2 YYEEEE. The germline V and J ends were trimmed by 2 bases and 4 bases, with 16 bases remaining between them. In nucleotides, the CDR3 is TGTGCCAGCAGCTTTGCGTCATTACGAGGATACAATGAGCAGTTCTTC. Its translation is CASSFASLRGYNEQFF.

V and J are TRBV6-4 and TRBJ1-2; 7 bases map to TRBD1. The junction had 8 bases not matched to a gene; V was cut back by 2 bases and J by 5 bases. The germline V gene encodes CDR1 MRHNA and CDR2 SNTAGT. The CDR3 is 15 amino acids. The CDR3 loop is CASSDPRTGRYGYTF. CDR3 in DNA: TGTGCCAGCAGTGACCCCCGGACAGGACGGTATGGCTACACCTTC.

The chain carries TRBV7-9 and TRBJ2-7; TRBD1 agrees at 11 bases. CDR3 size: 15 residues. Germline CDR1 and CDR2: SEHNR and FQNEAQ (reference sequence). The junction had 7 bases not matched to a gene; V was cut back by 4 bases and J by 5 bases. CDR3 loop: CASSYPGQGAHEQYV. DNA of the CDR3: TGTGCCAGCAGCTACCCAGGACAGGGGGCGCACGAGCAGTACGTC.

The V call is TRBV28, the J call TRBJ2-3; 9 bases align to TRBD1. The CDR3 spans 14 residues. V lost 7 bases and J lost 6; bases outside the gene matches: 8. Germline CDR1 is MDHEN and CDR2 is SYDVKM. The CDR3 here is CASKSDRGRDTQYF. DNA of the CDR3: TGTGCCAGCAAGTCGGACAGGGGAAGGGATACGCAGTATTTT.

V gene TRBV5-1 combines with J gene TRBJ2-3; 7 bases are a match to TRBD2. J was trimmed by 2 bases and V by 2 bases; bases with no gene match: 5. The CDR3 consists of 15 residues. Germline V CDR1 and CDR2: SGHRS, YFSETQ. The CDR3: CASSFGTTPTDTQYF. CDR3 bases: TGCGCCAGCAGCTTTGGGACTACCCCCACAGATACGCAGTATTTT.

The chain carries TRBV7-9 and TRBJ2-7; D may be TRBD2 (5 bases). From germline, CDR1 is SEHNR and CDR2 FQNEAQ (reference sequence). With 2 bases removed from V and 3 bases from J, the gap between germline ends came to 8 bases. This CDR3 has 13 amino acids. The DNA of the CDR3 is TGTGCCAGCAGCTTAATGGGAGACTACGAGCAGTACGTC. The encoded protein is CASSLMGDYEQYV.

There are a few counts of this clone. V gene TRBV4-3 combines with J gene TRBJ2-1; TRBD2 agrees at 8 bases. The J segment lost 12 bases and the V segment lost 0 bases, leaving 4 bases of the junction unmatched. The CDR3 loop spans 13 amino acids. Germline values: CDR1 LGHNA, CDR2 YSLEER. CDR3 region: CASSQERGTRQFF. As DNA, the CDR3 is TGCGCCAGCAGCCAAGAGAGAGGGACTAGGCAGTTCTTC.

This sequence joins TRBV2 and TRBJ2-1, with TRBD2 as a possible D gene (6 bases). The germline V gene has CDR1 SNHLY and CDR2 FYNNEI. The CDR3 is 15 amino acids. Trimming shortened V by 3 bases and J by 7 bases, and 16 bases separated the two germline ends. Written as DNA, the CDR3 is TGTGCCAGCAGTGATTGGGCGGGATCTCCAAATGAGCAGTTCTTC. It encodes CASSDWAGSPNEQFF.